This entry describes one T cell receptor (beta chain). Its target is not known. The sample belongs to a study of T cell responses to AZD1222 COVID-19 vaccine. Study-wide results and limits: Baseline antibody screening turned up just a handful of seropositive AZD1222 recipients. Sampled repertoires all dated from after the peak T cell response. Spike-wide vaccine-associated CD4 TCRs dominated at 160-218 and 743-854. Increases in Spike-specific TCR breadth and depth were seen after two AZD1222 doses.

Clones were read by immunoSEQ multiplex PCR, and TCRdb kept only the in-frame ones, dropping some. This sample has 200,000 or so clones, with over 80% found just once. The receptor was isolated from an adult in good health. The sample in question was peripheral blood, obtained on day 0 of AZD1222 vaccination.

CDR3 coding DNA: TGTGCCACCAGTGAGCCAGGTCTTTACGAGCAGTACTTC. This translates into CATSEPGLYEQYF. The chain has TRBV24-1 and TRBJ2-7; D remains ambiguous. The CDR3 consists of 13 residues. The V end lost 4 bases, the J end lost 4 bases, and 10 bases lay between the germline ends. Germline V gives CDR1 KGHDR, CDR2 SFDVKD.